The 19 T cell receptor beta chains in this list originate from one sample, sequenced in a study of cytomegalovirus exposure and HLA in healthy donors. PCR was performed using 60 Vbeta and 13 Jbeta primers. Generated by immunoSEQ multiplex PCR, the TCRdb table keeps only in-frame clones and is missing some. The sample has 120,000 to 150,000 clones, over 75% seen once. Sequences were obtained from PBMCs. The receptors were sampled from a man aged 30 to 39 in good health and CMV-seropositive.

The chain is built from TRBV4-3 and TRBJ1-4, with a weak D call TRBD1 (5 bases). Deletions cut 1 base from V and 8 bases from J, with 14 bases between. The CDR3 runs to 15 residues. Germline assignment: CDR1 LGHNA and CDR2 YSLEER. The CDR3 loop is CASSQVRGDGEKLFF. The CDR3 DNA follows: TGCGCCAGCAGCCAAGTCCGGGGGGACGGGGAAAAACTGTTTTTT.

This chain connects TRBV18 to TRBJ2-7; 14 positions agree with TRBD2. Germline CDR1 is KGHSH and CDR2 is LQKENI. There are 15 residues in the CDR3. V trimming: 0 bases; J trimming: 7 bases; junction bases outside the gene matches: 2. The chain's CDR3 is CASSPPGLAGEEQYF. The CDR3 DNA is TGTGCCAGCTCACCACCGGGACTAGCGGGAGAAGAGCAGTACTTC. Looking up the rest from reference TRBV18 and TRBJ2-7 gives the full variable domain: NAGVMQNPRHLVRRRGQEARLRCSPMKGHSHVYWYRQLPEEGLKFMVYLQKENIIDESGMPKERFSAEFPKEGPSILRIQQVVRGDSAAYFCASSPPGLAGEEQYFGPGTRLTVT.

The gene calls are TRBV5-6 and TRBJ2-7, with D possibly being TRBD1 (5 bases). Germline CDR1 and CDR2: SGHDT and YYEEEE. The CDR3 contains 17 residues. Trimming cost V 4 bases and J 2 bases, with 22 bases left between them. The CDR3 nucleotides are TGTGCCAGCAGCCTAAAGGGTGGCAGGGTCTTCGCCTACGAGCAGTACTTC. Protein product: CASSLKGGRVFAYEQYF.

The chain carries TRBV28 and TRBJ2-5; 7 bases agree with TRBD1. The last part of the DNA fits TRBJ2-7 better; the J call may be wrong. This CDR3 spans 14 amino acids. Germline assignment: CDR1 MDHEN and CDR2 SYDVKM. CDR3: CASGQVQKFNEQYF. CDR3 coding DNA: TGTGCCAGCGGACAGGTACAGAAATTCAACGAGCAGTACTTC.

This CDR3 is CASSSDRTGYTF. The CDR3 region has the DNA TGTGCCAGCAGTTCGGACAGGACGGGCTACACCTTC. The chain links TRBV6-5 to TRBJ1-2; 7 nucleotides match TRBD1. Germline V gene lookup returns CDR1 MNHEY and CDR2 SVGAGI. Unmatched junction bases numbered 4, after V lost 4 bases and J lost 8 bases. This CDR3 region has 12 residues.

CDR3 coding DNA: TGTGCCAGCAGTCCTAGCGGGGGCTCCTACAATGAGCAGTTCTTC. Amino acids: CASSPSGGSYNEQFF. This chain joins TRBV27 and TRBJ2-1, with TRBD2 identical over 10 bases. CDR1 MNHEY and CDR2 SMNVEV come from the germline V gene (reference sequence). J lost 0 bases, V lost 5 bases, and 1 base had no gene match. The CDR3 sequence is 15 residues long.

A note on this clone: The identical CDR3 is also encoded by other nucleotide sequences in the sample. CDR3 sequence reads: CASSLDRNTGELFF. In DNA form, the CDR3 reads TGTGCCAGCAGTTTGGACAGAAACACCGGGGAGCTGTTTTTT. The rearrangement uses TRBV6-6 and TRBJ2-2, with a possible D match to TRBD1 (6 bases). Germline CDR1 MNHNY, CDR2 SVGAGI (reference sequence). The CDR3 runs 14 residues. The V end was cut by 4 bases, the J end by 2 bases, with 8 bases between.

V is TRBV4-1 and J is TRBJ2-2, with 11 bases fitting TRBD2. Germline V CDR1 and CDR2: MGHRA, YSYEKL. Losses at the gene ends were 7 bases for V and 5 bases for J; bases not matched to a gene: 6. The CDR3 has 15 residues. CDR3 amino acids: CASTKGLAVTGELFF. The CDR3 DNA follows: TGCGCCAGCACCAAGGGACTAGCGGTTACCGGGGAGCTGTTTTTT.

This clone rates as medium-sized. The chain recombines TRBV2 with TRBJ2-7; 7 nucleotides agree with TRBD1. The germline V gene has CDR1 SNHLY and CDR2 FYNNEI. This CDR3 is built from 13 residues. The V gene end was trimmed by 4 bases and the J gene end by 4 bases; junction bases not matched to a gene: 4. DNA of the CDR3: TGTGCCAGCAGTGTCGGACAGGCGTACGAGCAGTACTTC. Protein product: CASSVGQAYEQYF.

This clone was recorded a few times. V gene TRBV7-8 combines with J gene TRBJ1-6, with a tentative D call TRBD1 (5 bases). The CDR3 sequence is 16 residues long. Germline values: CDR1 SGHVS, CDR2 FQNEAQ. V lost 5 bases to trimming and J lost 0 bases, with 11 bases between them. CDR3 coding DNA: TGTGCCAGCAGCCCCCGGGGGAGCTCCTATAATTCACCCCTCCACTTT. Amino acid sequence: CASSPRGSSYNSPLHF.

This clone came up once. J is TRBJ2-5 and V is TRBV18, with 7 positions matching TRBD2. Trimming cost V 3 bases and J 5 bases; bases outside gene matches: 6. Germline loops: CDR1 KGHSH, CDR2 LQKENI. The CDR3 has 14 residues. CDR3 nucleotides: TGTGCCAGCTCACCCGCGGGAGTAGGGGAGACCCAGTACTTC. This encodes CASSPAGVGETQYF. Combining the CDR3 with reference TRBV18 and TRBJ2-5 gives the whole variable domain NAGVMQNPRHLVRRRGQEARLRCSPMKGHSHVYWYRQLPEEGLKFMVYLQKENIIDESGMPKERFSAEFPKEGPSILRIQQVVRGDSAAYFCASSPAGVGETQYFGPGTRLLVL.

CDR3 bases: TGTGCCAGTAGCACAAACAGGGACAGGCAGCCCCAGCATTTT. This codes for CASSTNRDRQPQHF. The chain joins TRBV19 to TRBJ1-5; 8 bases line up with TRBD1. J lost 7 bases, V lost 6 bases, and 8 bases had no gene match. The germline CDR1 and CDR2 sequences are LNHDA and SQIVND (reference sequence). This CDR3 spans 14 amino acids. Filled out from reference TRBV19 and TRBJ1-5, the complete variable domain reads DGGITQSPKYLFRKEGQNVTLSCEQNLNHDAMYWYRQDPGQGLRLIYYSQIVNDFQKGDIAEGYSVSREKKESFPLTVTSAQKNPTAFYLCASSTNRDRQPQHFGDGTRLSIL.

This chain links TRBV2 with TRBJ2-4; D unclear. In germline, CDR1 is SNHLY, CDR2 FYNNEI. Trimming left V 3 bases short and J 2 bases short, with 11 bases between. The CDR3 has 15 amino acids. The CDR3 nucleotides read TGTGCCAGCAGTGACGGTCTACTGTCCAAAAACATTCAGTACTTC. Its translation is CASSDGLLSKNIQYF. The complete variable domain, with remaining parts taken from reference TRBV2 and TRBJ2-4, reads EPEVTQTPSHQVTQMGQEVILRCVPISNHLYFYWYRQILGQKVEFLVSFYNNEISEKSEIFDDQFSVERPDGSNFTLKIRSTKLEDSAMYFCASSDGLLSKNIQYFGAGTRLSVL.

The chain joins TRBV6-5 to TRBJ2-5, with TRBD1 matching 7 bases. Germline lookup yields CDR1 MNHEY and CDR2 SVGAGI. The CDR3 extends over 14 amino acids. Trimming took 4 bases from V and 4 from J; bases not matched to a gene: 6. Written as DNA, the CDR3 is TGTGCCAGCAGTTCTTCAGGGGGTCGAGAGACCCAGTACTTC. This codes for CASSSSGGRETQYF.

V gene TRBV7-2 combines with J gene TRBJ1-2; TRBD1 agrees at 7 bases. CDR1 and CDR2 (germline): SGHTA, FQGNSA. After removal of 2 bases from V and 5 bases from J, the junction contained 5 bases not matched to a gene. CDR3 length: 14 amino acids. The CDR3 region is CASSLSGTAYGYTF. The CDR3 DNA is TGTGCCAGCAGCTTATCCGGGACAGCGTATGGCTACACCTTC.

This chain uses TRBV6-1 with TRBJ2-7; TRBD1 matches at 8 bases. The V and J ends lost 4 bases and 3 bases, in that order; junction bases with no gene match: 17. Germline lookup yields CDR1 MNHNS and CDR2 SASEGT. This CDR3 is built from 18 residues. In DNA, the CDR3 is TGTGCCAGCAGTGGCTCCCAGACAGGGGCCCTTATGATCTACGAGCAGTACTTC. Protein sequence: CASSGSQTGALMIYEQYF.

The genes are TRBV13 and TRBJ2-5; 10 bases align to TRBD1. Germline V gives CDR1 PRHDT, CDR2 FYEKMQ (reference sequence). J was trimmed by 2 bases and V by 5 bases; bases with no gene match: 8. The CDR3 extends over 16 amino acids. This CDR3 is CASSTRQGAGQETQYF. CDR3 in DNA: TGTGCCAGCAGCACCCGACAGGGGGCCGGACAAGAGACCCAGTACTTC.

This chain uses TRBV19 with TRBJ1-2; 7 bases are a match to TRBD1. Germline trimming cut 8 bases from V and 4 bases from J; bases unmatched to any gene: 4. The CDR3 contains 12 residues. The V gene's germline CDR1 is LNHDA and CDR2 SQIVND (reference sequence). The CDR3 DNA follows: TGTGCCAGTGGACAGGCGCTCTATGGCTACACCTTC. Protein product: CASGQALYGYTF.

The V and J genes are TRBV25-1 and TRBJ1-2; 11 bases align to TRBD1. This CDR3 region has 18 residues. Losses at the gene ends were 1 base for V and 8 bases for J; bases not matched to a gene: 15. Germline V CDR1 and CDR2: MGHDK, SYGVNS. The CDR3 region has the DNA TGTGCCAGCAGTGAATTAGACGGGCGAGGACAGGGGGCGCGGGGCTACACCTTC. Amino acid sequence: CASSELDGRGQGARGYTF.